This T cell receptor beta chain was recorded in a study of blood T cell repertoires in COVID-19. Using immunoSEQ multiplex PCR, the repertoire was profiled, and TCRdb retains in-frame clones only, with some absent. The top ten hold over 2.5% of the sample, which has roughly 100,000 clones, about 88% seen once. CDR3 length: 13 residues. Trimming pared 7 bases from V and 4 bases from J, leaving 14 bases between. From germline, CDR1 is KGHSH and CDR2 LQKENI. This clonotype was sampled from a man aged 50 to 59 with active or convalescent COVID-19. Sequencing was performed on peripheral blood. This rearrangement joins TRBV18 to TRBJ2-7, with D hard to call. The CDR3 loop reads CASYPGFGYEQYF. DNA for the CDR3: TGTGCCAGCTACCCGGGTTTTGGGTACGAGCAGTACTTC.